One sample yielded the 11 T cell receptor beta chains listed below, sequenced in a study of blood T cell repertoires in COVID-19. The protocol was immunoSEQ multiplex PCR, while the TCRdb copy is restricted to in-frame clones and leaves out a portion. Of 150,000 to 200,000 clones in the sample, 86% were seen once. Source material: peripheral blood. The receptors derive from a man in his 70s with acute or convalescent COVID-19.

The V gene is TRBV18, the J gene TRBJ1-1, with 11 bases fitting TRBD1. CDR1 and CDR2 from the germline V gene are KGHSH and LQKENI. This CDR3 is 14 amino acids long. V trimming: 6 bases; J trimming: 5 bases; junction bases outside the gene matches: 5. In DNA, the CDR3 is TGTGCCAGCTCGCCCCGGGACAGGGGGACTGAAGCTTTCTTT. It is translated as CASSPRDRGTEAFF.

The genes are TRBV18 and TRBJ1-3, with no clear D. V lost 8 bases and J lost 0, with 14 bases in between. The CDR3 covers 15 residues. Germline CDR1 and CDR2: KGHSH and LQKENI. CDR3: CASAQLQSSGNTIYF. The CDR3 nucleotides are TGTGCCAGCGCTCAATTACAGAGCTCTGGAAACACCATATATTTT.

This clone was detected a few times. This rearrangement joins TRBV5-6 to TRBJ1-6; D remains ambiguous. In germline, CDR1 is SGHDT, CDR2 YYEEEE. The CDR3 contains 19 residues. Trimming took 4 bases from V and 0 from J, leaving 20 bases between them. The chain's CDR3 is CASSPTLVTSLSYNSPLHF. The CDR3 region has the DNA TGTGCCAGCAGCCCGACTCTAGTTACCTCCCTCTCCTATAATTCACCCCTCCACTTT.

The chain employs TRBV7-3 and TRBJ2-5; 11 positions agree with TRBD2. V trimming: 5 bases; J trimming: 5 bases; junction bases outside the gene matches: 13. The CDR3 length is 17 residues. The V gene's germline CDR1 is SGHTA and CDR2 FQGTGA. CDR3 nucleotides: TGTGCCAGCAGCCCCGGGCTAGCGGGAGGCTCCATGGAGACCCAGTACTTC. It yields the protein CASSPGLAGGSMETQYF.

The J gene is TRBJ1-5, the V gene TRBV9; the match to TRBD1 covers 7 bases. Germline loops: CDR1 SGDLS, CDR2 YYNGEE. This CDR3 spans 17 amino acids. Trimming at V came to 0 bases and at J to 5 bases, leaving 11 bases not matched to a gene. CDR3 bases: TGTGCCAGCAGCGTAGATAGCGGCAGGGGGTCGGATCAGCCCCAGCATTTT. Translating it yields CASSVDSGRGSDQPQHF.

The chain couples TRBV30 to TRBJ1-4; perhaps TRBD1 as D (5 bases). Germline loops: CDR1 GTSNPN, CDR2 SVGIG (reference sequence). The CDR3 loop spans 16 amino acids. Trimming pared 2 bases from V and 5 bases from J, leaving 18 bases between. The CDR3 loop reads CAWSPQRGDRNEKLFF. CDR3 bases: TGTGCCTGGAGTCCGCAGCGGGGGGACCGGAATGAAAAACTGTTTTTT.

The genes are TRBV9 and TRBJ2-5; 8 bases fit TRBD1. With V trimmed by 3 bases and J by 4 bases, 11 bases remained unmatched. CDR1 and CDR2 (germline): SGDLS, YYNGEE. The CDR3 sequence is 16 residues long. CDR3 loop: CASSARQGSAAETQYF. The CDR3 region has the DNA TGTGCCAGCAGCGCCCGACAGGGGAGCGCTGCAGAGACCCAGTACTTC. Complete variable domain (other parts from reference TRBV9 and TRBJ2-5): DSGVTQTPKHLITATGQRVTLRCSPRSGDLSVYWYQQSLDQGLQFLIQYYNGEERAKGNILERFSAQQFPDLHSELNLSSLELGDSALYFCASSARQGSAAETQYFGPGTRLLVL.

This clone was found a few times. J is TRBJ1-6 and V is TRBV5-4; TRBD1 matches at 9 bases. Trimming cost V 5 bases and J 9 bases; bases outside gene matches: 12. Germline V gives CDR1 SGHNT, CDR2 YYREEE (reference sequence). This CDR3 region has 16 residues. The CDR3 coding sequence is TGTGCCAGCAGGCTAACCGGGACAGGGTACGGTTCACCCCTCCACTTT. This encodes CASRLTGTGYGSPLHF. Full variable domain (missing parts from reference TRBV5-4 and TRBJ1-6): ETGVTQSPTHLIKTRGQQVTLRCSSQSGHNTVSWYQQALGQGPQFIFQYYREEENGRGNFPPRFSGLQFPNYSSELNVNALELDDSALYLCASRLTGTGYGSPLHFGNGTRLTVT.

The CDR3 bases are TGTGCCAGCACTGGGACAGGACGCACAGATACGCAGTATTTT. Its protein product is CASTGTGRTDTQYF. V gene TRBV2 combines with J gene TRBJ2-3; 8 positions match TRBD1. V shed 7 bases, J shed 1 base, and the junction held 4 bases outside the gene matches. The CDR3 spans 14 residues. Germline CDR1 SNHLY, CDR2 FYNNEI. The full variable domain, rest sourced from reference TRBV2 and TRBJ2-3, is EPEVTQTPSHQVTQMGQEVILRCVPISNHLYFYWYRQILGQKVEFLVSFYNNEISEKSEIFDDQFSVERPDGSNFTLKIRSTKLEDSAMYFCASTGTGRTDTQYFGPGTRLTVL.

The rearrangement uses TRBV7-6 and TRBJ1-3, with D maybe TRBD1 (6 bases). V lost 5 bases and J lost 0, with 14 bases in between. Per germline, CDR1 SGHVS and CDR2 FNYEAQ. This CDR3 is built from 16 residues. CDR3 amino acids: CASSPRDTSSGNTIYF. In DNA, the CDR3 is TGTGCCAGCAGCCCTCGGGACACCAGCTCTGGAAACACCATATATTTT. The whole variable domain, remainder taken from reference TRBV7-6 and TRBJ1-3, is GAGVSQSPRYKVTKRGQDVALRCDPISGHVSLYWYRQALGQGPEFLTYFNYEAQQDKSGLPNDRFSAERPEGSISTLTIQRTEQRDSAMYRCASSPRDTSSGNTIYFGEGSWLTVV.

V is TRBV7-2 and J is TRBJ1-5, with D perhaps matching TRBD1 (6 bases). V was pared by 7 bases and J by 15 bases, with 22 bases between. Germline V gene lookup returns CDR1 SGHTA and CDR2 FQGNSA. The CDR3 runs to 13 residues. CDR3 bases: TGTGCCAGCAACCAAGGGGGGGAATATCGAATGCATTTT. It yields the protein CASNQGGEYRMHF.